What follows are 26 T cell receptor beta chains derived from one specimen sequenced in a study of blood T cells in healthy people across ages. Using a J-beta primer mix together with a sample-barcoded 5' primer, a second PCR was run for about 7 to 12 cycles. From the 5' RACE reads, TCRdb called clonotypes with MiXCR, one entry per CDR3 protein. This table holds about 770,000 distinct CDR3 sequences, more than 40% found once. Sequenced input: blood. All receptors come from a man aged 55 to 69 in good health.

This sequence joins TRBV9 and TRBJ1-2; 10 bases match TRBD1. V was pared by 3 bases and J by 5 bases, with 10 bases of the junction left unmatched. This CDR3 contains 16 residues. Germline V CDR1 and CDR2: SGDLS, YYNGEE. The CDR3 reads CASSARQGAGPYGYTF. The CDR3 nucleotides are TGTGCCAGCAGCGCCCGACAGGGGGCCGGACCTTATGGCTACACCTTC. Combining the CDR3 with reference TRBV9 and TRBJ1-2 gives the whole variable domain DSGVTQTPKHLITATGQRVTLRCSPRSGDLSVYWYQQSLDQGLQFLIQYYNGEERAKGNILERFSAQQFPDLHSELNLSSLELGDSALYFCASSARQGAGPYGYTFGSGTRLTVV.

The gene calls are TRBV5-5 and TRBJ1-1; D remains unclear. The germline gives CDR1 SGHKS, CDR2 YYEKEE (reference sequence). The CDR3 runs 14 residues. V was trimmed by 2 bases and J by 3 bases, leaving 11 bases between them. The CDR3 here is CASSLLGGDTEAFF. For the CDR3, the DNA is TGTGCCAGCAGCTTACTCGGCGGTGACACTGAAGCTTTCTTT.

The chain has TRBV5-6 and TRBJ2-4; D unclear. In germline, CDR1 is SGHDT, CDR2 YYEEEE. V was pared by 0 bases and J by 3 bases, with 7 bases between. The CDR3 spans 14 residues. DNA for the CDR3: TGTGCCAGCAGCTTGGGGAGTGTCAAAAACATTCAGTACTTC. Translating gives CASSLGSVKNIQYF.

Concerning this clonotype itself: The germline gene is not matched at one end of the junction; a read error may be the cause. V gene TRBV20-1 combines with J gene TRBJ2-5, with D tentatively TRBD2 (6 bases). CDR1 is DFQATT and CDR2 is SNEGSKA in the germline V gene (reference sequence). The CDR3 is 12 residues long. CDR3 DNA: TGCGGTGCTACCGGGGGTGGGGAGACCCAGTACTTC. Its protein is CGATGGGETQYF.

The V and J genes are TRBV3-1 and TRBJ2-4; 10 bases fit TRBD1. The J call is doubtful: the DNA matches TRBJ2-7 better. CDR1 is LGHDT and CDR2 is YNNKEL in the germline V gene (reference sequence). The CDR3 contains 17 residues. CDR3 sequence reads: CASSQDTGTGVSHEQYF. Here the CDR3 DNA reads TGTGCCAGCAGCCAAGATACCGGGACAGGGGTATCCCACGAGCAGTACTTC.

This clonotype was observed a single time. The V call is TRBV3-1, the J call TRBJ2-1, with D unresolved. Trimming took 1 base from V and 3 from J, leaving 16 bases between them. The germline gives CDR1 LGHDT, CDR2 YNNKEL (reference sequence). This CDR3 is built from 17 residues. Here the CDR3 reads CASSQGSGAPHYNEQFF. CDR3 DNA: TGTGCCAGCAGCCAAGGCTCCGGAGCCCCCCACTACAATGAGCAGTTCTTC.

This chain connects TRBV27 to TRBJ2-7; TRBD2 aligns across 16 bases. V gave up 6 bases and J gave up 7 bases; unmatched junction bases: 6. CDR1 and CDR2 (germline): MNHEY, SMNVEV (reference sequence). The CDR3 has 15 residues. This CDR3 reads CASSSGLAGGNEQYF. The CDR3 DNA is TGTGCCAGCAGCTCGGGACTAGCGGGGGGGAATGAGCAGTACTTC.

This clonotype showed up just once. The chain recombines TRBV6-5 with TRBJ2-2; 7 nucleotides agree with TRBD2. The V gene's germline CDR1 is MNHEY and CDR2 SVGAGI. This CDR3 spans 16 amino acids. The trim removed 4 bases at V and 8 bases at J, leaving 13 bases unmatched. The CDR3 region has the DNA TGTGCCAGCAGTTCCCCCAGGGCGGGGGTTTCGGGGGAGCTGTTTTTT. Amino acid sequence: CASSSPRAGVSGELFF.

The V and J genes are TRBV24-1 and TRBJ2-7; 7 bases match TRBD2. V shed 3 bases, J shed 7 bases, and the junction held 5 bases outside the gene matches. The CDR3 covers 13 residues. CDR1 and CDR2 (germline): KGHDR, SFDVKD. The CDR3, as DNA: TGTGCCACCAGTGATCGGCGGGGGAGAGAGCAGTACTTC. Residues: CATSDRRGREQYF.

The chain links TRBV12-3 or TRBV12-4 to TRBJ2-5; D might be TRBD1 (6 bases). This CDR3 spans 11 amino acids. The V end lost 6 bases, the J end lost 10 bases, and 12 bases lay between the germline ends. The CDR3 DNA sequence: TGTGCCAGCAGCCAGACAGGTCTCCAGTACTTC. Its protein product is CASSQTGLQYF.

This clonotype was counted a single time. The chain joins TRBV15 to TRBJ1-1; D ambiguous. CDR3 length: 13 amino acids. CDR1 is LNHNV and CDR2 is YYDKDF in the germline V gene (reference sequence). Trimming took off 0 bases at V and 5 bases at J, with 7 bases between the two ends. CDR3: CATSRDRRTEAFF. The CDR3 region has the DNA TGTGCCACCAGCAGAGATCGAAGGACTGAAGCTTTCTTT.

This clonotype was detected many times. The chain couples TRBV12-3 or TRBV12-4 to TRBJ2-5; D may be TRBD1 (5 bases). The CDR3 is 14 residues long. Trimming left V 3 bases short and J 5 bases short, with 13 bases between. Here the CDR3 reads CASSLGRATETQYF. The CDR3 nucleotides are TGTGCCAGCAGTTTGGGCAGGGCGACGGAGACCCAGTACTTC.

The chain links TRBV6-2 or TRBV6-3 to TRBJ2-3; tentatively, D is TRBD2 (7 bases). V was shortened by 7 bases and J by 0 bases, with 14 bases between the two germline ends. Per germline, CDR1 MNHEY and CDR2 SVGEGT. This CDR3 has 15 amino acids. CDR3 DNA: TGTGCCAGCATGGACGGGGGGCCCAGCACAGATACGCAGTATTTT. Translating gives CASMDGGPSTDTQYF.

This clonotype has a handful of counts. The chain couples TRBV6-6 to TRBJ2-1, with 7 bases aligning to TRBD2. The J call may be faulty, since TRBJ2-7 better matches the DNA end. The CDR3 is 16 amino acids. Looked up from germline, CDR1 is MNHNY and CDR2 is SVGAGI (reference sequence). The CDR3 region is CASSYSQAGRDLEQYF. The CDR3 DNA follows: TGTGCCAGCAGTTACTCTCAGGCAGGGAGGGATTTGGAGCAGTACTTC.

The chain has TRBV3-1 and TRBJ2-7; 9 nucleotides agree with TRBD2. TRBJ2-5 explains the end of the DNA better; the J call may be wrong. From germline, CDR1 is LGHDT and CDR2 YNNKEL (reference sequence). This CDR3 has 16 residues. The DNA for the CDR3 is TGTGCCAGCAGCCCCCGTTCAGCGGGGGGCCAAGAGACCCAGTACTTC. Protein: CASSPRSAGGQETQYF.

This rearrangement joins TRBV12-3 or TRBV12-4 to TRBJ2-3, with D tentatively TRBD2 (6 bases). The CDR3 runs 14 residues. V was pared by 7 bases and J by 4 bases, with 15 bases between. The CDR3 nucleotides are TGTGCCAGCACGGGACTCCCGGGAGCAGATACGCAGTATTTT. Protein: CASTGLPGADTQYF.

This rearrangement joins TRBV12-3 or TRBV12-4 to TRBJ2-7; D gene uncertain. The V end was cut by 4 bases, the J end by 2 bases, with 15 bases between. The CDR3 is made up of 15 amino acids. CDR3 coding DNA: TGTGCCAGCAGTTCGAGCTCGGATCGTCCCTACGAGCAGTACTTC. Its translation is CASSSSSDRPYEQYF.

V is TRBV4-3 and J is TRBJ1-1, with 7 positions matching TRBD1. The CDR3 sequence is 18 residues long. V shed 1 base and J 3 bases; nucleotides not matched to a gene: 14. Germline V gene data show CDR1 as LGHNA and CDR2 as YSLEER. For the CDR3, the DNA is TGCGCCAGCAGCCAAGCAGAGGCCGGGGGCAGGGGGGACACTGAAGCTTTCTTT. Amino acid sequence: CASSQAEAGGRGDTEAFF.

This sequence joins TRBV14 and TRBJ1-4; no firm D call. The CDR3 totals 13 residues. The germline V and J ends were trimmed by 4 bases and 8 bases, with 11 bases remaining between them. CDR1 and CDR2 from the germline V gene are SGHDN and FVKESK. DNA of the CDR3: TGTGCCAGCAGCCGGGCGAGGCGGGAAAAACTGTTTTTT. It specifies CASSRARREKLFF.

This clonotype was detected a few times. The J gene is TRBJ1-5, the V gene TRBV29-1; D unresolved. V gave up 4 bases and J gave up 2 bases, with 12 bases separating them. The germline CDR1 and CDR2 sequences are SQVTM and ANQGSEA. This CDR3 is built from 14 residues. DNA of the CDR3: TGCAGCGTTGCAATCCGGGAGGGCAATCAGCCCCAGCATTTT. It yields the protein CSVAIREGNQPQHF.

The rearrangement joins TRBV9 to TRBJ1-6, with a tentative D call TRBD1 (5 bases). V lost 4 bases and J lost 9, with 14 bases in between. Germline values: CDR1 SGDLS, CDR2 YYNGEE. CDR3 length equals 14 residues. CDR3 in amino acids: CASSPQGGRSPLHF. The CDR3 nucleotides read TGTGCCAGCAGCCCGCAGGGAGGACGTTCACCCCTCCACTTT.

This clonotype was found many times. The V gene is TRBV20-1, the J gene TRBJ2-3, with D maybe TRBD2 (5 bases). V lost 1 base to trimming and J lost 4 bases, with 12 bases between them. The CDR3 loop spans 14 amino acids. In germline, CDR1 is DFQATT, CDR2 SNEGSKA (reference sequence). The CDR3 bases are TGCAGTGCTAGAGGACCAACGAGGGCAGATACGCAGTATTTT. It yields the protein CSARGPTRADTQYF.

The chain joins TRBV12-5 to TRBJ2-6; perhaps TRBD2 as D (5 bases). CDR1 and CDR2 from the germline V gene are LGHNT and FRNRAP. The CDR3 spans 17 residues. V lost 4 bases and J 1 base, leaving 14 bases between the germline ends. CDR3 protein: CASGSPRTGSGANVLTF. DNA of the CDR3: TGTGCTAGTGGTTCCCCAAGGACGGGGTCTGGGGCCAACGTCCTGACTTTC.

This clonotype was seen ten or more times. The chain has TRBV2 and TRBJ2-5; tentative D call: TRBD2 (6 bases). Germline CDR1 is SNHLY and CDR2 is FYNNEI. V shed 8 bases and J shed 7 bases, with 17 bases lying between them. This CDR3 is built from 13 residues. The CDR3 DNA reads TGTGCCAGCGGTGCGGGGCCGGGGTGGACCCAGTACTTC. This gives the protein CASGAGPGWTQYF.

This chain joins TRBV20-1 and TRBJ2-1; TRBD2 aligns across 12 bases. This CDR3 comprises 12 residues. Germline V gene lookup returns CDR1 DFQATT and CDR2 SNEGSKA (reference sequence). The CDR3 DNA reads TGCAGAGGACTAGCGGGATCTGGTGAGCAGTTCTTC. This sequence encodes CRGLAGSGEQFF.

The CDR3 is CASSPGGFYEQYF. As DNA, the CDR3 is TGTGCCAGCAGCCCCGGGGGCTTCTACGAGCAGTACTTC. The chain recombines TRBV11-2 with TRBJ2-7; TRBD1 or TRBD2 may be the D gene (6 bases each). This CDR3 is 13 amino acids long. The V gene lost 5 bases and the J gene lost 3 bases, with 11 bases spanning the gap. Germline V lookup: CDR1 SGHAT, CDR2 FQNNGV.